This T cell receptor (beta chain) originates from a study of PD-1 blockade in classical Hodgkin lymphoma (dated by TCRdb to 2020 to 2022). For the wider study: Nivolumab dosing was 3 mg/kg intravenously every 2 weeks, continuing until either disease progression or unacceptable toxicity. A peripheral blood immune signature of response to PD-1 blockade in classical Hodgkin lymphoma was defined using TCR beta sequencing and CyTOF. The investigation overall reported the following: Baseline TCR diversity was reported as lower in newly diagnosed patients than in healthy donors, and lower still in relapsed/refractory patients. Lower diversity was seen in patients whose nivolumab began less than 1 year after ASCT, and these patients were left out of later analyses so that immune reconstitution would not confound the results. Trial patients with a complete response had baseline diversity similar to that of newly diagnosed patients, while partial responders and progressors had significantly lower diversity. CD4+ but not CD8+ TCR diversity rose significantly by C4D1 (p=0.0027 vs p=0.16), most apparent in complete responders (p=0.02). The study was restricted to a single clinical trial cohort, and the causes of repertoire differences, possibly disease activity or prior therapy, were left undefined.

Per the publication, the time point label means: cycle 4 day 1 (C4D1), after more than five weeks of nivolumab. Relapse after autologous stem cell transplantation had occurred in all trial patients, and cohorts A, B and C were distinguished by prior brentuximab vedotin exposure. The trial cohort comprised 60 or so patients with relapsed/refractory classical Hodgkin lymphoma whose best overall responses were complete response, partial response or progressive disease. Single-agent nivolumab was administered to trial patients in the multi-cohort phase II CheckMate 205 trial. An independent review committee assessed best overall response using the 2007 International Working Group response criteria. Trial PBMCs were collected just before the start of nivolumab (C1D1) and during therapy at cycle 2 day 1 and cycle 4 day 1. Peripheral blood was collected in 8 mL Vacutainer Cell Preparation Tubes, from which PBMCs were isolated by centrifugation and then cryopreserved.

The Qiagen DNeasy kit was used to extract genomic DNA both from unsorted PBMCs and from the negatively selected CD4+ and CD8+ fractions. Using primers that anneal to V and J segments, immunoSEQ multiplex PCR amplified the TCR beta CDR3 regions. Amplification bias was minimized using a synthetic immune receptor repertoire, and residual bias was removed computationally after sequencing. In the paper's pipeline: Custom Python scripts were used to quantify repertoire diversity as the Shannon entropy index. Unsorted, CD4+ and CD8+ repertoires were analyzed separately, except in combined analyses where CD4+ and CD8+ sequences were merged in silico. A clone was considered expanded if an increase in frequency of at least 2-fold after treatment relative to C1D1 was found, and a pseudocount of 0.5 was applied to clones undetected at baseline. Clones with 0 or 1 copy at C1D1 were defined as singleton clones, while clones with 2 or more copies were defined as non-singleton clones. Clones expanded in unsorted samples were annotated as CD4+, CD8+ or unknown by matching protein sequences in sorted samples from the same patient. Wilcoxon tests on paired samples were used to test changes in diversity from C1D1 to C4D1. In its TCRdb copy, this immuneACCESS table keeps in-frame sequences only and misses some clones. Where compared with another copy, unresolved V genes explain less than half of these, and the others have no known cause. The DNA gave D and trimming, while V, J and clone size come from that table. This sample has some 90,000 clones in its table, and just under 80% of those were observed once. Together, the top ten hold 9.4% of the sample.

With regard to this clone: Its antigen is currently not known. Base qualities are not at hand, and no much larger clone is one base apart.

Between the V and J ends, shortened by 7 bases and 6 bases respectively, the junction contains 9 bases. Sequences MNHNS (CDR1) and SASEGT (CDR2) are obtained from the germline V gene. There are 12 amino acids in the CDR3, from cysteine to phenylalanine inclusive. Kept here is only the CDR3 DNA, which spans 36 bases and is read in frame from base 1. This specimen consisted of peripheral blood mononuclear cells (PBMCs), obtained before the fourth cycle of nivolumab. The origin of this receptor is a human donor with classical Hodgkin lymphoma. Recombination linked TRBV6-1 to TRBJ2-2, with the D gene not confidently named. The DNA sequence follows: TGTGCCAGCACCCCCTCGGCCGGGGAGCTGTTTTTT. This yields the protein CASTPSAGELFF.